The entry that follows covers one T cell receptor beta chain sequence. Per-base qualities were not stored, and no clone one base away is much larger. From the cysteine up to the phenylalanine, the CDR3 has a length of 15 residues. The only DNA kept is the CDR3, 45 bases in frame from the first base. The germline V gene provides CDR1 MNHEY and CDR2 SVGAGI. Trimming costs V 2 bases and J 2 bases, and their ends lie 13 bases apart. The sample belongs to a study of human CD4 T cells and Enterobacteriaceae (dated by TCRdb to between 2020 and 2021). About the study as a whole: The bacteria used for stimulation were E. coli, K. pneumoniae, E. aerogenes, S. flexneri, S. sonnei, S. typhimurium and S. aureus, and the bacteria were heat-inactivated after culture. Study-wide findings and limitations: The Enterobacteriaceae-reactive repertoires were polyclonal but had fewer clonotypes than the S. aureus- or M. tuberculosis-reactive repertoires, and the Enterobacteriaceae-reactive repertoires clustered together. Clonotypes shared across Enterobacteriaceae cultures made up roughly 25-55% of unique rearrangements but roughly 65-95% of templates; sharing with control bacteria was rare.

After 6-7 days, proliferating activated T cells were FACS-sorted as CFSE-low CD25+ ICOS+ cells. Sorted memory CD4+ T cells were CFSE-labeled and cultured at a 2:1 ratio with irradiated autologous monocytes pulsed with antigen. On a FACSAria III, memory CD4+ T cells were FACS-sorted to over 95% purity, defined as all CD4+ cells except CD45RA+CCR7+CD95- naive cells. Blood from healthy donors was obtained from blood donation centers in Switzerland. Total CD4+ T cells and monocytes were enriched by positive selection with CD4 and CD14 magnetic microbeads. CD8+, CD14+, CD16+, CD56+, CD19+ and CD25-bright cells were excluded before sorting. Heat inactivation of the bacteria was done at 60 degrees C for approximately two hours, with the bacteria added at around 1.8 particles per monocyte, while M. tuberculosis lysate was used at around 3.1 ug/ml. The TCR Vbeta genes were sequenced from CFSE-low memory CD4+ T cells that had proliferated after primary stimulation with Enterobacteriaceae or with control bacteria. Across two independent experiments, two to four different donors were used to analyze each bacteria-reactive repertoire. Isolation of peripheral blood mononuclear cells from donor blood was performed with Ficoll-Paque Plus.

Survey-level sequencing, with a detection sensitivity of one cell in 40,000, was applied to the CFSE-low antigen-reactive cultures. The QIAamp DNA Micro Kit was used to extract genomic DNA from cell pellets, and spectrophotometry was used to check the DNA quantity and purity. The immunoSEQ multiplex PCR assay was used to amplify the TCR Vbeta CDR3 regions. Amplicons were sequenced on the Illumina HiSeq platform. The retrieved sequences were 87 nucleotides in length and included the CDR3 region. As for the original processing: A unique productive TCR Vbeta nucleotide sequence was defined as a clonotype and was quantified by productive template frequency from ImmunoSEQ Analyzer V3.0. A threshold set at the top 5th percentile of each frequency-ranked repertoire was used to define expanded clonotypes. Repertoire overlap was calculated as Chao-Jaccard using the R package fossil and displayed by nonmetric multidimensional scaling using the R package MASS. TCRdb re-hosts the immuneACCESS table, in-frame sequences only. Its copies lack some clones; in the studies checked, an unresolved V gene accounts for under half of them, and the cause for the rest is not known. The V and J calls and clone size are taken from that table; D and trimming were inferred from the DNA. The sample table lists about 190 clones, roughly 44% of them with a count of one. Approximately 50% of the sample lies in the top ten.

The material sequenced was bacteria-reactive CD4+ T cells grown in culture. The label giving this sample's cell subset or site can be read as: CFSE-low proliferating memory CD4 T cells sorted after in vitro stimulation with a heat-inactivated bacterium or M. tuberculosis lysate. This chain is built from TRBV6-5 and TRBJ2-7; matching of 7 bases hints at TRBD1 as the D gene. The TCR originated in a human donor in good health. The DNA sequence is given as TGTGCCAGCAGTTACGGGGGGACAGTAACCTACGAGCAGTACTTC. This sequence encodes CASSYGGTVTYEQYF.